The next 27 T cell receptor beta chains were all read from a single sample in a study of blood T cell repertoires in COVID-19. Produced via immunoSEQ multiplex PCR; TCRdb's table is partial and in-frame only. This sample carries 150,000 to 200,000 clones, more than 90% of them seen once, and the ten largest clones take roughly a sixth. The sequencing input was peripheral blood. All receptors come from a man aged 60 to 75 with active or convalescent COVID-19.

V usage is TRBV6-5 and J usage is TRBJ2-5; 7 nucleotides agree with TRBD1. Germline CDR1 MNHEY, CDR2 SVGAGI. V shed 3 bases, J shed 5 bases, and the junction held 9 bases outside the gene matches. This CDR3 contains 15 residues. The CDR3 loop is CASSYLTTGKETQYF. The CDR3 DNA is TGTGCCAGCAGTTATCTAACGACAGGGAAGGAGACCCAGTACTTC.

The chain couples TRBV10-3 to TRBJ1-2, with D perhaps matching TRBD1 (5 bases). CDR1 and CDR2 from the germline V gene are ENHRY and SYGVKD. V lost 4 bases, J lost 1 base, and 13 bases lay in between. The length of the CDR3 is 15 residues. CDR3 sequence: CAISVAQDLNYGYTF. The DNA of the CDR3 is TGTGCCATCAGTGTTGCACAGGATCTTAACTATGGCTACACCTTC.

The V and J genes are TRBV19 and TRBJ1-1, with TRBD1 matching 7 bases. Germline CDR1 LNHDA, CDR2 SQIVND (reference sequence). Trimming cost V 1 base and J 5 bases; bases outside gene matches: 10. The CDR3 spans 16 residues. For the CDR3, the DNA is TGTGCCAGTAGTATAGCGGGGCACACAGGGGAAACTGAAGCTTTCTTT. It specifies CASSIAGHTGETEAFF. The whole variable domain, filled in from reference TRBV19 and TRBJ1-1, reads DGGITQSPKYLFRKEGQNVTLSCEQNLNHDAMYWYRQDPGQGLRLIYYSQIVNDFQKGDIAEGYSVSREKKESFPLTVTSAQKNPTAFYLCASSIAGHTGETEAFFGQGTRLTVV.

This chain joins TRBV11-2 and TRBJ2-7; 7 nucleotides agree with TRBD1. This CDR3 has 16 residues. Unmatched junction bases numbered 12, after V lost 4 bases and J lost 3 bases. Germline CDR1 and CDR2: SGHAT and FQNNGV. The CDR3 region is CASSSTTGAGVYEQYF. CDR3 coding DNA: TGTGCCAGCAGCTCCACTACAGGGGCAGGAGTCTACGAGCAGTACTTC.

The gene calls are TRBV7-2 and TRBJ2-1, with D perhaps TRBD2 (6 bases). The germline V gene has CDR1 SGHTA and CDR2 FQGNSA. The length of the CDR3 is 15 residues. Trimming removed 5 bases at V and 0 bases at J, with 11 bases between. CDR3 sequence: CASSNSGHSYNEQFF. The CDR3 bases are TGTGCCAGCAGCAATAGCGGACACTCCTACAATGAGCAGTTCTTC.

The J gene is TRBJ1-2, the V gene TRBV2; possible D gene TRBD1, 5 bases. The V and J ends lost 7 bases and 0 bases respectively, with 9 bases between them. The germline V gene has CDR1 SNHLY and CDR2 FYNNEI. The CDR3 runs to 13 residues. In DNA, the CDR3 is TGTGCCAGCAAGACAGACGCTAACTATGGCTACACCTTC. Translation: CASKTDANYGYTF.

J is TRBJ1-1 and V is TRBV25-1; tentatively, D is TRBD1 (5 bases). Germline values: CDR1 MGHDK, CDR2 SYGVNS. V was clipped by 5 bases and J by 6 bases, with 19 bases between them. CDR3 length: 15 residues. CDR3 sequence reads: CASSSPPQGVSEAFF. The CDR3, as DNA: TGTGCCAGCAGTTCCCCCCCGCAGGGTGTCTCTGAAGCTTTCTTT.

This chain joins TRBV6-5 and TRBJ1-6, with TRBD1 matching over 7 bases. CDR3 length: 16 amino acids. Germline CDR1 and CDR2: MNHEY and SVGAGI. V lost 2 bases and J lost 7; bases outside the gene matches: 8. The DNA for the CDR3 is TGTGCCAGCAGTTACGGAGAGGGGGCGAGGAATTCACCCCTCCACTTT. This sequence encodes CASSYGEGARNSPLHF.

The rearrangement links TRBV7-9 to TRBJ1-2, with 9 bases identical to TRBD1. CDR3 length: 18 residues. Per the germline V gene, CDR1 is SEHNR and CDR2 is FQNEAQ (reference sequence). With V trimmed by 3 bases and J by 5 bases, 16 bases remained unmatched. The CDR3 sequence is CASSFSGTGPGRLYGYTF. The CDR3 DNA is TGTGCCAGCAGCTTTTCCGGGACAGGGCCCGGCCGATTATATGGCTACACCTTC.

The gene calls are TRBV27 and TRBJ1-4, with D uncertain. V was pared by 7 bases and J by 7 bases, with 13 bases between. This CDR3 spans 13 amino acids. The germline CDR1 and CDR2 sequences are MNHEY and SMNVEV (reference sequence). CDR3 region: CASKPFSGEKLFF. CDR3 sequence (DNA): TGTGCCAGCAAACCCTTCAGCGGTGAAAAACTGTTTTTT.

This chain joins TRBV10-3 and TRBJ2-7; TRBD2 matches 9 bases. Germline CDR1 and CDR2: ENHRY and SYGVKD. The ends lost 6 bases at V and 2 bases at J; junction bases unmatched: 11. The CDR3 length is 16 residues. CDR3 DNA sequence: TGTGCCATCAGCACCCATATGGCGGGAGGGCCCTACGAGCAGTACTTC. It is translated as CAISTHMAGGPYEQYF.

This chain links TRBV6-4 with TRBJ2-2; 10 bases match TRBD1. The CDR3 has 13 amino acids. V shed 6 bases and J 6 bases; nucleotides not matched to a gene: 1. Germline V CDR1 and CDR2: MRHNA, SNTAGT. The CDR3 DNA follows: TGTGCCAGCAGCGGACAGGGGGCCGGGGAGCTGTTTTTT. Encoded protein: CASSGQGAGELFF.

This clone was detected once. The chain employs TRBV5-6 and TRBJ1-2, with D possibly being TRBD1 (6 bases). The V and J ends lost 3 bases and 0 bases respectively, with 12 bases between them. Germline CDR1 and CDR2: SGHDT and YYEEEE. CDR3 length: 15 residues. The CDR3 DNA reads TGTGCCAGCAGCTCTACAGGGCTAGCTAACTATGGCTACACCTTC. Its protein is CASSSTGLANYGYTF.

The chain recombines TRBV2 with TRBJ2-5; D is possibly TRBD1 (5 bases). V dropped 5 bases and J dropped 4 bases, with 8 bases sitting between them. This CDR3 is built from 12 residues. Germline CDR1 SNHLY, CDR2 FYNNEI. CDR3 protein: CASSQGRETQYF. The CDR3 DNA follows: TGTGCCAGCAGTCAGGGTAGAGAGACCCAGTACTTC.

This clone has a handful of counts. J is TRBJ1-2 and V is TRBV19, with D uncertain. Trimming removed 5 bases from V and 4 bases from J, with 17 bases in between. Germline CDR1 reads LNHDA; CDR2 reads SQIVND (reference sequence). The CDR3 length is 15 residues. CDR3 sequence reads: CASSLRRGQTYGYTF. The CDR3 nucleotides read TGTGCCAGTAGTCTCCGTCGGGGTCAAACCTATGGCTACACCTTC.

In this sample, this clone turned up a few times. V and J are TRBV6-6 and TRBJ1-3; no clear D gene. The germline V gene encodes CDR1 MNHNY and CDR2 SVGAGI (reference sequence). V lost 5 bases to trimming and J lost 1 base, with 9 bases between them. The CDR3 spans 14 residues. CDR3 sequence reads: CASSRRESGNTIYF. The CDR3 DNA reads TGTGCCAGCAGTAGACGGGAGTCTGGAAACACCATATATTTT.

The chain links TRBV7-9 to TRBJ1-4, with D possibly matching TRBD1 (6 bases). This CDR3 has 12 amino acids. Per the germline V gene, CDR1 is SEHNR and CDR2 is FQNEAQ (reference sequence). V lost 11 bases and J lost 5, with 12 bases in between. DNA for the CDR3: TGTGCCCTCGAGGGGGAAAATGAAAAACTGTTTTTT. Translating gives CALEGENEKLFF.

V usage is TRBV12-3 or TRBV12-4 and J usage is TRBJ1-1; TRBD1 matches at 9 bases. V dropped 6 bases and J dropped 5; count of bases not matched to a gene: 4. This CDR3 is 13 amino acids long. The CDR3 DNA reads TGTGCCAGCAGCCAACAGGGGGCAACTGAAGCTTTCTTT. Translating gives CASSQQGATEAFF.

The CDR3 sequence is CSASPRDRGGGYTF. As DNA, the CDR3 is TGCAGTGCTAGTCCCCGGGACAGGGGTGGAGGCTACACCTTC. This rearrangement joins TRBV20-1 to TRBJ1-2; the match to TRBD1 covers 10 bases. Per germline, CDR1 DFQATT and CDR2 SNEGSKA (reference sequence). V dropped 3 bases and J dropped 8; count of bases not matched to a gene: 9. This CDR3 has 14 residues.

The gene calls are TRBV7-9 and TRBJ2-7; 7 bases line up with TRBD1. With V trimmed by 4 bases and J by 2 bases, 11 bases remained unmatched. CDR3 size: 16 residues. The germline CDR1 and CDR2 sequences are SEHNR and FQNEAQ (reference sequence). CDR3 sequence: CASSSPPRQGPYEQYF. In DNA, the CDR3 is TGTGCCAGCAGCTCCCCACCGAGACAGGGACCCTACGAGCAGTACTTC.

The chain is built from TRBV13 and TRBJ2-7; 7 bases line up with TRBD2. Germline assignment: CDR1 PRHDT and CDR2 FYEKMQ (reference sequence). The CDR3 is 16 residues long. Trimming cost V 5 bases and J 0 bases; bases outside gene matches: 10. CDR3 coding DNA: TGTGCCAGCAGCCCAGCGGGACGGATGAGCTCCTACGAGCAGTACTTC. Translated, it gives CASSPAGRMSSYEQYF.

The gene calls are TRBV21-1 and TRBJ1-1; TRBD1, the table's D call, was not compared with the DNA. TRBV21-1 is designated a pseudogene. This CDR3 region has 13 residues. The CDR3 DNA reads TGTGCCAGCAGCTTAGACAGGAACACTGAAGCTTTCTTT. Amino acids: CASSLDRNTEAFF.

This clone appeared a single time. The sample contains more than one DNA sequence encoding this CDR3. This chain links TRBV18 with TRBJ2-1; perhaps TRBD2 as D (6 bases). Trimming removed 0 bases from V and 3 bases from J, with 9 bases in between. This CDR3 is built from 15 residues. The germline V gene encodes CDR1 KGHSH and CDR2 LQKENI. The CDR3 sequence is CASSPPSGGYNEQFF. The CDR3 bases are TGTGCCAGCTCACCACCGTCCGGGGGCTACAATGAGCAGTTCTTC.

The rearrangement links TRBV29-1 to TRBJ2-7; TRBD1 aligns across 8 bases. The CDR3 is 15 amino acids. After removal of 5 bases from V and 3 bases from J, the junction contained 12 bases not matched to a gene. Germline V gene data show CDR1 as SQVTM and CDR2 as ANQGSEA. The CDR3 is CSVSSGGQVLYEQYF. CDR3 DNA sequence: TGCAGCGTTTCCTCCGGGGGACAGGTACTCTACGAGCAGTACTTC.

This clone was observed a handful of times. The chain employs TRBV7-9 and TRBJ1-4, with TRBD1 matching over 7 bases. In germline, CDR1 is SEHNR, CDR2 FQNEAQ (reference sequence). V lost 4 bases and J lost 7; bases outside the gene matches: 6. This CDR3 has 14 residues. The CDR3 DNA sequence: TGTGCCAGCAGCTCACAGGGGAGCGGTGAAAAACTGTTTTTT. This encodes CASSSQGSGEKLFF.

V gene TRBV19 combines with J gene TRBJ1-1, with D possibly matching TRBD1 (5 bases). V was clipped by 4 bases and J by 1 base, with 7 bases between them. Germline lookup yields CDR1 LNHDA and CDR2 SQIVND (reference sequence). This CDR3 has 13 amino acids. DNA for the CDR3: TGTGCCAGTAGTAAGGGGCGGAACACTGAAGCTTTCTTT. Translating it yields CASSKGRNTEAFF.

This chain joins TRBV30 and TRBJ2-7, with 13 bases lining up with TRBD2. Trimming removed 0 bases from V and 4 bases from J; junction bases left unmatched: 0. In germline, CDR1 is GTSNPN, CDR2 SVGIG (reference sequence). The CDR3 length is 14 residues. CDR3 residues: CAWSVLAGGYEQYF. CDR3 in DNA: TGTGCCTGGAGTGTACTAGCGGGAGGGTACGAGCAGTACTTC.